These 27 T cell receptor beta chains were all obtained from the same sample, sequenced in a study of T cells after yellow fever vaccination. Each CDR3 protein gets one entry after TCRdb re-called the 5' RACE reads with MiXCR. This sample carries about 240,000 distinct CDR3 sequences, 6.9% of them seen once, and the ten largest clones take roughly 0.93%. The starting material was CD4+ T cells sorted from PBMCs, obtained 15 days after the yellow fever booster vaccination. These receptors came from a man aged 30-40 years who received the YFV17D yellow fever vaccine.

The CDR3 bases are TGTGCTATGATAGGGCATTCCTACTATGGCTACACCTTC. It specifies CAMIGHSYYGYTF. This sequence joins TRBV21-1 and TRBJ1-2. TRBV21-1 is annotated as a pseudogene. The CDR3 consists of 13 residues.

A few counts support this clonotype. J is TRBJ2-3 and V is TRBV18; D not certain. Germline assignment: CDR1 KGHSH and CDR2 LQKENI. The CDR3 extends over 13 amino acids. V lost 6 bases to trimming and J lost 3 bases, with 10 bases between them. In nucleotides, the CDR3 is TGTGCCAGCTCCCCATCATTTACAGATACGCAGTATTTT. It specifies CASSPSFTDTQYF.

This clonotype was seen ten or more times. The chain employs TRBV23-1 and TRBJ2-1; the D gene is possibly TRBD2 (6 bases). TRBV23-1 is noted as an ORF with a role that remains uncertain. The CDR3 contains 16 residues. V gave up 1 base and J gave up 5 bases, with 15 bases separating them. The DNA for the CDR3 is TGCGCCAGCAGTCAATTTAGGGACTCCCAGGACAATGAGCAGTTCTTC. It yields the protein CASSQFRDSQDNEQFF.

The chain employs TRBV5-4 and TRBJ2-1, with no clear D. This CDR3 contains 13 residues. From germline, CDR1 is SGHNT and CDR2 YYREEE (reference sequence). V dropped 4 bases and J dropped 9 bases, with 14 bases sitting between them. The CDR3 loop reads CASSAPPWREQFF. Written as DNA, the CDR3 is TGTGCCAGCAGCGCGCCCCCCTGGCGTGAGCAGTTCTTC.

This clonotype showed up just a few times. J is TRBJ2-1 and V is TRBV29-1; possible D gene TRBD2, 5 bases. The CDR3 sequence is 15 residues long. V dropped 7 bases and J dropped 9 bases, with 25 bases sitting between them. CDR1 is SQVTM, CDR2 ANQGSEA, per germline. The CDR3 region has the DNA TGCAGCGGTGAGACTCGAGGGCTACTGGCGGGTGAGCAGTTCTTC. Its protein is CSGETRGLLAGEQFF.

This clonotype has a handful of counts. The V gene is TRBV5-4, the J gene TRBJ1-1; possibly TRBD1 for D (6 bases). Trimming shortened V by 4 bases and J by 0 bases, and 13 bases separated the two germline ends. The CDR3 is made up of 15 amino acids. Germline V lookup: CDR1 SGHNT, CDR2 YYREEE (reference sequence). The CDR3 sequence is CASSVGQPMNTEAFF. The CDR3 DNA sequence: TGTGCCAGCAGCGTTGGACAGCCGATGAACACTGAAGCTTTCTTT.

The table lists this clonotype with many counts. V gene TRBV27 combines with J gene TRBJ1-1; maybe TRBD1 (5 bases). Trimming took off 6 bases at V and 6 bases at J, with 17 bases between the two ends. Germline V lookup: CDR1 MNHEY, CDR2 SMNVEV (reference sequence). The CDR3 is made up of 14 amino acids. The DNA of the CDR3 is TGTGCCAGCAGCCCGACAGAGAGAGGCGCTGAAGCTTTCTTT. Amino acid sequence: CASSPTERGAEAFF.

This clonotype was observed once. With a much larger clone just one base away, this may be a read error. This sequence joins TRBV20-1 and TRBJ2-1; possibly TRBD2 for D (6 bases). Germline assignment: CDR1 DFQATT and CDR2 SNEGSKA (reference sequence). CDR3 size: 15 residues. The CDR3 DNA reads as TGCAGTGCTAGAGCCCGGGAGTTTTCCTGCAATGAGCAGTTCTTC. Translating it yields CSARAREFSCNEQFF.

This clonotype was counted ten times or more. The genes are TRBV29-1 and TRBJ2-3, with D possibly being TRBD1 or TRBD2 (5 bases each). The CDR3 loop spans 13 amino acids. V lost 4 bases, J lost 4 bases, and 12 bases lay in between. From germline, CDR1 is SQVTM and CDR2 ANQGSEA. The CDR3 loop reads CSVVSGTADTQYF. Written as DNA, the CDR3 is TGCAGCGTTGTCTCCGGGACCGCAGATACGCAGTATTTT.

The sample holds many counts of this clonotype. The chain couples TRBV10-3 to TRBJ2-4; 11 bases align to TRBD2. Germline lookup yields CDR1 ENHRY and CDR2 SYGVKD. There are 15 residues in the CDR3. With 3 bases clipped from V and 9 bases from J, the junction kept 7 bases outside the gene matches. For the CDR3, the DNA is TGTGCCATCAGTGAAGGTCTAGCGGGAGGTGGCATTCAGTACTTC. Its protein is CAISEGLAGGGIQYF.

The chain employs TRBV5-1 and TRBJ2-6; D is unclear. From germline, CDR1 is SGHRS and CDR2 YFSETQ. The germline V and J ends were trimmed by 0 bases and 1 base, with 11 bases remaining between them. The length of the CDR3 is 17 residues. Written as DNA, the CDR3 is TGCGCCAGCAGCTTGGTGGCGCACTTATCTGGGGCCAACGTCCTGACTTTC. Its protein product is CASSLVAHLSGANVLTF.

This clonotype was observed at least ten times. The genes are TRBV7-8 and TRBJ2-3; 13 nucleotides align to TRBD2. Germline V CDR1 and CDR2: SGHVS, FQNEAQ. V lost 6 bases to trimming and J lost 6 bases; unmatched junction nucleotides: 9. This CDR3 is 16 amino acids long. CDR3 DNA sequence: TGTGCCAGCAGTCCCAGGACTAGCGGGAGTCTGGATACGCAGTATTTT. Its protein product is CASSPRTSGSLDTQYF.

This clonotype was observed at least ten times. The chain uses TRBV28 and TRBJ2-1; D is possibly TRBD2 (6 bases). In germline, CDR1 is MDHEN, CDR2 SYDVKM. Trimming took 3 bases from V and 8 from J, leaving 20 bases between them. The CDR3 totals 16 residues. CDR3 nucleotides: TGTGCCAGCAGTTTGAGGACCGGGACCGGGAGCTATGAGCAGTTCTTC. Amino acids: CASSLRTGTGSYEQFF.

This clonotype has a count of ten or more. The rearrangement joins TRBV7-2 to TRBJ2-3; D possibly corresponds to TRBD2 (5 bases). The germline V gene has CDR1 SGHTA and CDR2 FQGNSA. V was clipped by 4 bases and J by 5 bases, with 10 bases between them. The CDR3 consists of 13 residues. DNA of the CDR3: TGTGCCAGCAGCTCCAATACTAGAGATACGCAGTATTTT. It is translated as CASSSNTRDTQYF.

The rearrangement links TRBV5-1 to TRBJ2-1; TRBD1 matches at 7 bases. The length of the CDR3 is 13 residues. The germline gives CDR1 SGHRS, CDR2 YFSETQ. V shed 3 bases and J 6 bases; nucleotides not matched to a gene: 3. CDR3 in amino acids: CASSSGTANEQFF. The CDR3 DNA follows: TGCGCCAGCAGCTCCGGGACAGCCAATGAGCAGTTCTTC.

A few counts support this clonotype. This chain connects TRBV3-1 to TRBJ2-3; either TRBD1 or TRBD2 may supply D (5 bases each). Trimming took off 4 bases at V and 2 bases at J, with 10 bases between the two ends. The CDR3 runs to 14 residues. The germline V gene has CDR1 LGHDT and CDR2 YNNKEL (reference sequence). This chain's CDR3 is CASSPWDLTDTQYF. The CDR3 nucleotides read TGTGCCAGCAGCCCCTGGGACCTCACAGATACGCAGTATTTT.

This clonotype was counted a few times. The chain joins TRBV4-3 to TRBJ1-2; no clear D. The CDR3 length is 14 residues. From germline, CDR1 is LGHNA and CDR2 YSLEER. Trimming took 0 bases from V and 4 from J, leaving 9 bases between them. CDR3 residues: CASSQEFGGYGYTF. The CDR3 coding sequence is TGCGCCAGCAGCCAAGAGTTCGGAGGCTATGGCTACACCTTC.

This clonotype was counted a few times. V and J are TRBV7-2 and TRBJ2-7, with 7 bases that match TRBD2. The length of the CDR3 is 15 residues. The ends lost 3 bases at V and 6 bases at J; junction bases unmatched: 11. From germline, CDR1 is SGHTA and CDR2 FQGNSA. As DNA, the CDR3 is TGTGCCAGCAGCTTGGTCGGCGGGAGTCTGGGCGAGCAGTACTTC. Protein product: CASSLVGGSLGEQYF.

V usage is TRBV14 and J usage is TRBJ1-5; tentatively, D is TRBD1 (5 bases). This CDR3 contains 15 residues. V was cut by 2 bases and J by 3 bases, with 11 bases left in between. CDR1 and CDR2 from the germline V gene are SGHDN and FVKESK. Written as DNA, the CDR3 is TGTGCCAGCAGCCAAACTTCGGGGGACAATCAGCCCCAGCATTTT. Translated: CASSQTSGDNQPQHF.

V gene TRBV7-9 combines with J gene TRBJ1-1; TRBD1 agrees at 7 bases. Germline values: CDR1 SEHNR, CDR2 FQNEAQ (reference sequence). The CDR3 is 16 amino acids. Losses at the gene ends were 1 base for V and 0 bases for J; bases not matched to a gene: 5. CDR3 amino acids: CASSLGDRVVNTEAFF. The CDR3 bases are TGTGCCAGCAGCTTAGGCGACAGGGTCGTGAACACTGAAGCTTTCTTT.

This clonotype was seen repeatedly, ten times or more. The CDR3: CASSRHRATNEKLFF. CDR3 in DNA: TGCGCCAGCAGCCGACACAGGGCAACTAATGAAAAACTGTTTTTT. The J gene is TRBJ1-4, the V gene TRBV4-3, with D perhaps matching TRBD1 (6 bases). The CDR3 runs 15 residues. From germline, CDR1 is LGHNA and CDR2 YSLEER. The ends were cut back, 4 bases at V and 0 bases at J, with 9 bases in the middle.

The chain employs TRBV7-2 and TRBJ2-5; D gene uncertain. V lost 5 bases and J lost 10, with 17 bases in between. Germline CDR1 and CDR2: SGHTA and FQGNSA. The CDR3 is 13 amino acids. CDR3 residues: CASSPAEVVGQYF. In nucleotides, the CDR3 is TGTGCCAGCAGCCCCGCCGAAGTTGTGGGCCAGTACTTC.

The table lists this clonotype with a few counts. The chain links TRBV10-3 to TRBJ2-1, with TRBD2 as a possible D gene (6 bases). CDR1 is ENHRY and CDR2 is SYGVKD in the germline V gene. The CDR3 consists of 11 residues. V lost 11 bases and J 7 bases, leaving 12 bases between the germline ends. CDR3 loop: CASTGLNEQFF. CDR3 nucleotides: TGTGCCTCAACGGGACTTAATGAGCAGTTCTTC.

V gene TRBV7-2 combines with J gene TRBJ1-5, with D unresolved. V was trimmed by 5 bases and J by 10 bases, leaving 15 bases between them. Looked up from germline, CDR1 is SGHTA and CDR2 is FQGNSA. The CDR3 spans 13 residues. The CDR3, as DNA: TGTGCCAGCAGCAAGGGTCCTAGGGAACCCCAGCATTTT. It translates to CASSKGPREPQHF.

This clonotype was detected only a few times. Written as DNA, the CDR3 is TGCAGTGCTAGAGACTACTCAGCCAAAAACATTCAGTACTTC. It yields the protein CSARDYSAKNIQYF. V and J are TRBV20-1 and TRBJ2-4; D is unresolved. The CDR3 contains 14 residues. Germline-derived CDR1 and CDR2 are DFQATT and SNEGSKA (reference sequence). V was clipped by 0 bases and J by 0 bases, with 6 bases between them.

Only a few counts were recorded for this clonotype. This sequence joins TRBV29-1 and TRBJ1-5; D gene uncertain. Germline V CDR1 and CDR2: SQVTM, ANQGSEA. Trimming shortened V by 6 bases and J by 1 base, and 16 bases separated the two germline ends. The CDR3 runs to 15 residues. The CDR3 protein is CSVKSHDGSNQPQHF. As DNA, the CDR3 is TGCAGCGTGAAATCACATGACGGAAGCAATCAGCCCCAGCATTTT.

Many counts were recorded for this clonotype. The genes are TRBV7-3 and TRBJ2-5; TRBD2 matches 7 bases. Germline values: CDR1 SGHTA, CDR2 FQGTGA. J lost 4 bases, V lost 4 bases, and 3 bases had no gene match. The CDR3 totals 13 residues. The CDR3 nucleotides read TGTGCCAGCAGCTCTACGGGAGGAGAGACCCAGTACTTC. Amino acids: CASSSTGGETQYF.